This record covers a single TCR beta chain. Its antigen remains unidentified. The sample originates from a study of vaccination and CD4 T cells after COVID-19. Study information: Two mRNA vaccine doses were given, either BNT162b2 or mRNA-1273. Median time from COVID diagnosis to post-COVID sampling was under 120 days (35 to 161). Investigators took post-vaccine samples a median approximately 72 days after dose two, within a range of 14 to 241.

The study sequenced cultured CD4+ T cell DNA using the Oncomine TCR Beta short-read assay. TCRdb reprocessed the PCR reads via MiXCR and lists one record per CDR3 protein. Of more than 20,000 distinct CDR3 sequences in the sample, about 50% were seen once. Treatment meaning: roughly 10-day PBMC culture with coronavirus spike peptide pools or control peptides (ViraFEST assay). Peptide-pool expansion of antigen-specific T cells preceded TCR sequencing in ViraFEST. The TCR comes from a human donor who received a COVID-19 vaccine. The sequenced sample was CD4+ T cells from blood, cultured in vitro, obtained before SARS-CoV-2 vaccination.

CDR3 in amino acids: CASSQDWGRTDTQYF. The CDR3 nucleotides are TGTGCCAGCAGCCAAGATTGGGGACGCACAGATACGCAGTATTTT. The chain links TRBV3-1 to TRBJ2-3; D could derive from TRBD1 or TRBD2 (5 bases each). This CDR3 has 15 residues. Trimming left V 0 bases short and J 1 base short, with 8 bases between. Germline loops: CDR1 LGHDT, CDR2 YNNKEL (reference sequence).